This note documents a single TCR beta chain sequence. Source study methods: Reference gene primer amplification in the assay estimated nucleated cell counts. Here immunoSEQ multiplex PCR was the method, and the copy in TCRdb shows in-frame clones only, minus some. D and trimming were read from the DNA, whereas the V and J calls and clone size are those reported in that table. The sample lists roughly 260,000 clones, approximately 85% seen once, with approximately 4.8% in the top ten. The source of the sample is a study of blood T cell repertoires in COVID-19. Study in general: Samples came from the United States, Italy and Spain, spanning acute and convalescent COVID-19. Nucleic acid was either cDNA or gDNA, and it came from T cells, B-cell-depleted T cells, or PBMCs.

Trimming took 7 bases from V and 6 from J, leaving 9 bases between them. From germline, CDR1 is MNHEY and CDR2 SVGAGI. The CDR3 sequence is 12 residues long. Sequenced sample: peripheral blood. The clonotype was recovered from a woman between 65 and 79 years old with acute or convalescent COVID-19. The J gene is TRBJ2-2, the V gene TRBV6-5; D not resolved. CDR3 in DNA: TGTGCCAGCACCGAACGCGCCGGGGAGCTGTTTTTT. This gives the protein CASTERAGELFF.